This TCR beta chain derives from a study of cytomegalovirus exposure and HLA in healthy donors. Study background: A data release that came early held roughly 90 million unique TCRs from HLA-typed donors. The Caucasian-associated ancestry cluster held less than 85% of a few hundred genotyped donors.

CDR1 SGDLS and CDR2 YYNGEE come from the germline V gene. The length of the CDR3 is 16 residues. V lost 0 bases and J lost 5, with 15 bases in between. About this clone: Antigen: not known.

Study conclusions and caveats: Some V segments could not be told apart, so they were left out, TRBV6-2 and TRBV6-3 among them. Overall, approximately 150 TCR beta chains were annotated as cytomegalovirus-associated.

Primers for the PCR totalled 60 Vbeta and 13 Jbeta. Repertoires were generated with immunoSEQ multiplex PCR, while TCRdb's copy carries only in-frame clones and drops some. This table has over 95,000 clones, 77% appearing once. Sequenced input: PBMCs. The sequence was obtained from a man in his forties or fifties in good health and CMV-seropositive. This rearrangement joins TRBV9 to TRBJ2-1; tentative D call: TRBD1 (6 bases). This CDR3 reads CASSVEDSFYNNEQFF. CDR3 DNA: TGTGCCAGCAGCGTAGAGGACAGTTTTTATAACAATGAGCAGTTCTTC.